Listed below are T cell receptor beta chains from one sample, sequenced in a study of blood T cell repertoires in COVID-19. Libraries were prepared by immunoSEQ multiplex PCR; TCRdb keeps only in-frame clonotypes and omits some of them. This sample has under 350,000 clones, with over 85% found just once. The sample consisted of PBMCs or T cells enriched from blood (not recorded which). Source of these receptors: a woman aged 60 to 75 who had recovered from COVID-19. The conserved cysteine and the conserved F or W are not part of the CDR3 here.

v_call | cdr3_aa
TRBV3-1/TRBV3-2 | ASSQDQVTDTQY
TRBV5-1 | ASLWDRSGGELF
TRBV5-1 | ASSLDQGGRDGYT
TRBV4-1 | ASSQGFGGGGEKLF
TRBV30 | AWSVLATDTQY
TRBV24-1 | ATSEAQGSGYNEQF
TRBV28 | ASSTQGRSYEQY
TRBV3-1/TRBV3-2 | ASSQAMGLAGGAYNEQF
TRBV6-5 | ASSYGRQSNTEAF
TRBV6-1 | ASSEIQGAYEQY
TRBV7-9 | ASSLGGGGYT
TRBV5-1 | ASSFAGETQY
TRBV2 | ASTKGGLNEKLF
TRBV3-1/TRBV3-2 | ASSQSSGRRHTGELF
TRBV18 | ASSPGQQVNGYT
TRBV6-5 | ASNAGGEQY
TRBV20-1 | SASVPGREKLF
TRBV5-1 | ASSLGSGQNTEAF
TRBV7-2 | ASSLQGPEAF
TRBV3-1/TRBV3-2 | ASSHIAGRTYEQY
TRBV6-5 | ASSRDFSWETQY
TRBV7-2 | ASSGVQGVYEQY
TRBV7-9 | ASSFRGTGEAYT
TRBV19 | ASILTKNQPQH
TRBV3-1/TRBV3-2 | ASSQPGLLEQF
TRBV5-1 | ASSAGQGIGQPQH
TRBV4-2 | ASREIAGAYGYT
TRBV7-3 | ASSLILATYNEQF
TRBV9 | ASSHRLAGVNTGELF
TRBV2 | ASTWLTGSEKLF
TRBV5-1 | ASSWRTATNEKLF
TRBV11-3 | ASSYRVTFTEAF
TRBV2 | ASTGQETQY
TRBV15 | ATSRGDGGNEQY
TRBV4-1 | ASSQKTIPNTGELF
TRBV10-3 | AITRTGSGGYT
TRBV19 | ASSQRGTNTGELF
TRBV4-2 | ASSQQGAREQY
TRBV28 | ASSPGGAAGEQY
TRBV5-1 | ASSTGQQNNEQF
TRBV10-1 | ASSPGQNYGYT
TRBV9 | ASSPGSTDTQY
TRBV19 | ASSNRDLPQH
TRBV11-2 | ASSLSTGEAGNTIY
TRBV2 | ASRVEMSTDTQY
TRBV29-1 | SVELETGELF
TRBV6-5 | ASSWAGGINTEAF
TRBV5-1 | ASSLETANEKLF
TRBV7-8 | ASSWGGQETQY
TRBV2 | ASQQLVSVRETQY
TRBV3-1/TRBV3-2 | ASSVELSGNTIY
TRBV10-3 | AISESEGAGGQPQH
TRBV7-8 | ASTRGARGGEKLF